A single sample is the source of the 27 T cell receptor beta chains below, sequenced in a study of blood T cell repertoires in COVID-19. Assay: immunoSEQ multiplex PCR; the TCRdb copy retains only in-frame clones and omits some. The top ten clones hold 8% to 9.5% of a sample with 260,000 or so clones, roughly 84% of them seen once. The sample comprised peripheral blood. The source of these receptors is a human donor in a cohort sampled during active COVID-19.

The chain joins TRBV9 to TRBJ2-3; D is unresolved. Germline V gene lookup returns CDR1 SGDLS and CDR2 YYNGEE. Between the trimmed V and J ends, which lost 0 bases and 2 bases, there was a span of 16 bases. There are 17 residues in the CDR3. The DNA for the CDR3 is TGTGCCAGCAGCGTAGCGGGTAGGCCGGTACCCACAGATACGCAGTATTTT. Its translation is CASSVAGRPVPTDTQYF. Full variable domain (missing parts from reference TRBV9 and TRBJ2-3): DSGVTQTPKHLITATGQRVTLRCSPRSGDLSVYWYQQSLDQGLQFLIQYYNGEERAKGNILERFSAQQFPDLHSELNLSSLELGDSALYFCASSVAGRPVPTDTQYFGPGTRLTVL.

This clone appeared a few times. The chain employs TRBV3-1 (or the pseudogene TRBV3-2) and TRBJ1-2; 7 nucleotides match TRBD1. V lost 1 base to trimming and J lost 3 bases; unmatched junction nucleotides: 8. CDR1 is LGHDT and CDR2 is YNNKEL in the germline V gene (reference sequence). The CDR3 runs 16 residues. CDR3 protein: CASSQGTGPTYYGYTF. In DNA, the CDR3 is TGTGCCAGCAGCCAAGGGACAGGCCCTACTTACTATGGCTACACCTTC.

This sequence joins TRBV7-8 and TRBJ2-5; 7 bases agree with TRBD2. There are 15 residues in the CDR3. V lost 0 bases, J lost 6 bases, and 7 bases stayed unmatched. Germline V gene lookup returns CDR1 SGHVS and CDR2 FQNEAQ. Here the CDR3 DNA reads TGTGCCAGCAGCTTAGCCCCACTAGCGACGCAGACCCAGTACTTC. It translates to CASSLAPLATQTQYF. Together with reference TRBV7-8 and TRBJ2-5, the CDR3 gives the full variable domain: GAGVSQSPRYKVAKRGQDVALRCDPISGHVSLFWYQQALGQGPEFLTYFQNEAQLDKSGLPSDRFFAERPEGSVSTLKIQRTQQEDSAVYLCASSLAPLATQTQYFGPGTRLLVL.

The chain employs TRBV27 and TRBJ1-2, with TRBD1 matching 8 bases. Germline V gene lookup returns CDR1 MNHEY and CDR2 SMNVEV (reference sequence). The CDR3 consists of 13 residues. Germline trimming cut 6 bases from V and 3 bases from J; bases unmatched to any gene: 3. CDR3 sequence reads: CASSDRGDYGYTF. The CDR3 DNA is TGTGCCAGCAGCGACAGGGGAGACTATGGCTACACCTTC.

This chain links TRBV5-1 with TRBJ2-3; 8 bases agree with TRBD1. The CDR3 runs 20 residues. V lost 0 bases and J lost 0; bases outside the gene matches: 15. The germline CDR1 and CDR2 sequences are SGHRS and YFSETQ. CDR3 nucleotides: TGCGCCAGCAGCTTGGAGGGAGGTGACAGGGGCAACCCGAGCACAGATACGCAGTATTTT. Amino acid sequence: CASSLEGGDRGNPSTDTQYF. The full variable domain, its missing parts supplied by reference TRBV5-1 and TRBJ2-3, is KAGVTQTPRYLIKTRGQQVTLSCSPISGHRSVSWYQQTPGQGLQFLFEYFSETQRNKGNFPGRFSGRQFSNSRSEMNVSTLELGDSALYLCASSLEGGDRGNPSTDTQYFGPGTRLTVL.

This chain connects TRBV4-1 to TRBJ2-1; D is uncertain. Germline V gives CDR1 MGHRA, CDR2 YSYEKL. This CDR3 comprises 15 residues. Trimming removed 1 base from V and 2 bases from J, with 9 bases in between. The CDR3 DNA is TGCGCCAGCAGCCAAGGCCTAGTCACCTACAATGAGCAGTTCTTC. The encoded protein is CASSQGLVTYNEQFF.

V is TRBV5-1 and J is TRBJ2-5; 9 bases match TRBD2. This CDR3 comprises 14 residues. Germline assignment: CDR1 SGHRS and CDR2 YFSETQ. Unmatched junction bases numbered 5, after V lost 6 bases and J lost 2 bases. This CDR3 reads CASNPSGIQETQYF. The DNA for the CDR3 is TGCGCCAGCAATCCTAGCGGGATACAAGAGACCCAGTACTTC.

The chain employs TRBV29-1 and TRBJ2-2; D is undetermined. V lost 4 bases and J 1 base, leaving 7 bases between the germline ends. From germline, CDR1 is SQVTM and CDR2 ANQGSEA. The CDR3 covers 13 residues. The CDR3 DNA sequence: TGCAGCGTTGCCAACAGGAACACCGGGGAGCTGTTTTTT. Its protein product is CSVANRNTGELFF.

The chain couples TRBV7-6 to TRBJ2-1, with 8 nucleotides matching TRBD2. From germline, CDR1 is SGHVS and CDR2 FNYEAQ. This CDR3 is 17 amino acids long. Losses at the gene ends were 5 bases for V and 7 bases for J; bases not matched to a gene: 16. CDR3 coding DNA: TGTGCCAGCAGCCCTGATTTGCGGGGGGCTTGGGGTAATGAGCAGTTCTTC. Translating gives CASSPDLRGAWGNEQFF.

This CDR3 is CASSLLLRGYTEAFF. CDR3 bases: TGTGCCAGCAGCTTACTTCTCCGAGGGTACACTGAAGCTTTCTTT. The V call is TRBV7-9, the J call TRBJ1-1; D ambiguous. Looked up from germline, CDR1 is SEHNR and CDR2 is FQNEAQ (reference sequence). The CDR3 has 15 residues. Trimming shortened V by 2 bases and J by 3 bases, and 13 bases separated the two germline ends. The entire variable domain, with the rest obtained from reference TRBV7-9 and TRBJ1-1, is as follows: DTGVSQNPRHKITKRGQNVTFRCDPISEHNRLYWYRQTLGQGPEFLTYFQNEAQLEKSRLLSDRFSAERPKGSFSTLEIQRTEQGDSAMYLCASSLLLRGYTEAFFGQGTRLTVV.

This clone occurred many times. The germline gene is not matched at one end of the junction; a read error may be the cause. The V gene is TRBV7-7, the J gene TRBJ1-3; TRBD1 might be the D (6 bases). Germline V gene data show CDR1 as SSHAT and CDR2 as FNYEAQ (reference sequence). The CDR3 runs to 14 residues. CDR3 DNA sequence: TGTGCTAGCAGTCCGGGACATGCTGGAAACACCATATATTTT. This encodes CASSPGHAGNTIYF.

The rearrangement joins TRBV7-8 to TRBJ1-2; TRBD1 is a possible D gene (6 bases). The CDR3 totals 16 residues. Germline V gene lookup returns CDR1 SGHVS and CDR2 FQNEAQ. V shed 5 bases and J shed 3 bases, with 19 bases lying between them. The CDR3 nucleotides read TGTGCCAGCAGCACCTCCGGGACATACACATACTATGGCTACACCTTC. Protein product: CASSTSGTYTYYGYTF.

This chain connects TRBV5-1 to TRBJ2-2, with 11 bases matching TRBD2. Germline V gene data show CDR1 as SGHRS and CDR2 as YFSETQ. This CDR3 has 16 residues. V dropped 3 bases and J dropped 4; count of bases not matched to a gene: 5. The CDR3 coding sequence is TGCGCCAGCAGCTGGCAGACTAGCGGGGCCACCGGGGAGCTGTTTTTT. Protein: CASSWQTSGATGELFF.

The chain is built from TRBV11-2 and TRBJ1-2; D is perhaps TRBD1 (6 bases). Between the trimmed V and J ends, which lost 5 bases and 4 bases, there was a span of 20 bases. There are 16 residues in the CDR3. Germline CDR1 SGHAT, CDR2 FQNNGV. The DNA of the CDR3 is TGTGCCAGCAGCCAGAGACGGCAGGGGATGATCTATGGCTACACCTTC. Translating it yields CASSQRRQGMIYGYTF.

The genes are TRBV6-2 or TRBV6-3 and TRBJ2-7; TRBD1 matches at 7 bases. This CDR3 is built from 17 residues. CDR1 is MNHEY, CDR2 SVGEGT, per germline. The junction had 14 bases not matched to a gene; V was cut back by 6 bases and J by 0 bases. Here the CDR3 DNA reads TGTGCCAGCAGCAAGATCCTTAGGGACAGTGGCTCCTACGAGCAGTACTTC. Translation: CASSKILRDSGSYEQYF.

CDR3 protein: CASSTGVEKLFF. CDR3 nucleotides: TGTGCCAGCTCGACAGGGGTCGAAAAACTGTTTTTT. The chain links TRBV6-6 to TRBJ1-4; 8 positions agree with TRBD1. This CDR3 is built from 12 residues. With V trimmed by 8 bases and J by 8 bases, 4 bases remained unmatched. Germline CDR1 MNHNY, CDR2 SVGAGI (reference sequence).

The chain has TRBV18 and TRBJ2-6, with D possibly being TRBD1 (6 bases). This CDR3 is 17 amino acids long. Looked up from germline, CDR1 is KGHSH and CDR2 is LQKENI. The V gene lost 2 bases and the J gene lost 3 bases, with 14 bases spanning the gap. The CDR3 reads CASSPANAGVGANVLTF. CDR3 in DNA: TGTGCCAGCTCACCAGCAAATGCAGGGGTTGGGGCCAACGTCCTGACTTTC.

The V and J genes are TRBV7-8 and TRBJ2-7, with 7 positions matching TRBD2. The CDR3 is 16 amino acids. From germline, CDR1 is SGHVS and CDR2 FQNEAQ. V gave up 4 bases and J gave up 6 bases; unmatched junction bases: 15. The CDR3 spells CASSSTAASGLFEQYF. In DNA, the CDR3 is TGTGCCAGCAGCTCAACGGCTGCTAGCGGACTATTCGAGCAGTACTTC.

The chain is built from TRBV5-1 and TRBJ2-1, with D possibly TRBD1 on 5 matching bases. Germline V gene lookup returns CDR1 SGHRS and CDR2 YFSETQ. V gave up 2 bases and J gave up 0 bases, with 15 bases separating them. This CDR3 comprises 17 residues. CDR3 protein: CASSLGHLLNSYNEQFF. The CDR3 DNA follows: TGCGCCAGCAGCTTAGGACATCTCCTTAACTCCTACAATGAGCAGTTCTTC.

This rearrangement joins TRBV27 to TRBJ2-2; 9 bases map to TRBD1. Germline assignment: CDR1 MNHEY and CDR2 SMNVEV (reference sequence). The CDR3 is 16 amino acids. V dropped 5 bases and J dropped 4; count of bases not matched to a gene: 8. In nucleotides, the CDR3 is TGTGCCAGCAGTCCAGGACAGGGGTTAGGCACCGGGGAGCTGTTTTTT. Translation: CASSPGQGLGTGELFF.

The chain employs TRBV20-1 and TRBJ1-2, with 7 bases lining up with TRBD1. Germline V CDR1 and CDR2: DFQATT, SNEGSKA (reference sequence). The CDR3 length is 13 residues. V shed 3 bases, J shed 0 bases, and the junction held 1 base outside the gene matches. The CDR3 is CSASTGANYGYTF. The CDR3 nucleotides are TGCAGTGCTAGTACAGGGGCTAACTATGGCTACACCTTC.

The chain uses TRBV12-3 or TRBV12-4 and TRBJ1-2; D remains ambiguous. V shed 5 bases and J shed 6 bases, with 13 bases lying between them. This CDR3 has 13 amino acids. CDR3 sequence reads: CASSLGSWHGYTF. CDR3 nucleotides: TGTGCCAGCAGTCTAGGGAGTTGGCATGGCTACACCTTC.

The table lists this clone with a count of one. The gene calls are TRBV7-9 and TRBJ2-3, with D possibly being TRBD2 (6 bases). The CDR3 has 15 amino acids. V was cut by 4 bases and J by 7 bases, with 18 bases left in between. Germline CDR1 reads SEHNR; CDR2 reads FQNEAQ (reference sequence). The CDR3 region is CASSSTGTPSYTQYF. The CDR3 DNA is TGTGCCAGCAGCTCCACCGGGACTCCTAGCTATACGCAGTATTTT. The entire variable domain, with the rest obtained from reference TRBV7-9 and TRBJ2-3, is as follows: DTGVSQNPRHKITKRGQNVTFRCDPISEHNRLYWYRQTLGQGPEFLTYFQNEAQLEKSRLLSDRFSAERPKGSFSTLEIQRTEQGDSAMYLCASSSTGTPSYTQYFGPGTRLTVL.

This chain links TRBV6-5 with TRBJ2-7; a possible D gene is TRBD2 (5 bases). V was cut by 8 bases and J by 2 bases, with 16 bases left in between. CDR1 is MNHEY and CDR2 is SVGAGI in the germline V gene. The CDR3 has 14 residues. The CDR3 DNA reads TGTGCCAGCGGACTTTTGGGGATCGCCTACGAGCAGTACTTC. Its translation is CASGLLGIAYEQYF.

The DNA of the CDR3 is TGTGCCAGCAGCTTGGCCGGCAGGGGGCAAGAGACCCAGTACTTC. Encoded protein: CASSLAGRGQETQYF. This chain joins TRBV5-6 and TRBJ2-5; 7 nucleotides agree with TRBD1. Per germline, CDR1 SGHDT and CDR2 YYEEEE. The CDR3 totals 15 residues. The trim removed 0 bases at V and 2 bases at J, leaving 4 bases unmatched.

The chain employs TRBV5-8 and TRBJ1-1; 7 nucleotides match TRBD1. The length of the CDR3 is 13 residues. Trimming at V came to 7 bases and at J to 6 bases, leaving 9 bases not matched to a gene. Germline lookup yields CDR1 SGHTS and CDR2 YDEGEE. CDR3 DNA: TGTGCCAGCTCACAGGGGTGGGTGGCTGAAGCTTTCTTT. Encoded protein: CASSQGWVAEAFF.

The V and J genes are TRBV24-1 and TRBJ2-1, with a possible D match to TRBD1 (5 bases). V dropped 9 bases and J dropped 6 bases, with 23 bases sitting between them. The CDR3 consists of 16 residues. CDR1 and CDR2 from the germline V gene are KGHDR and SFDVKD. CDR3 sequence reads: CATQDSSGWKFNEQFF. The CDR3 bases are TGTGCCACCCAAGACAGCTCCGGGTGGAAGTTCAATGAGCAGTTCTTC.